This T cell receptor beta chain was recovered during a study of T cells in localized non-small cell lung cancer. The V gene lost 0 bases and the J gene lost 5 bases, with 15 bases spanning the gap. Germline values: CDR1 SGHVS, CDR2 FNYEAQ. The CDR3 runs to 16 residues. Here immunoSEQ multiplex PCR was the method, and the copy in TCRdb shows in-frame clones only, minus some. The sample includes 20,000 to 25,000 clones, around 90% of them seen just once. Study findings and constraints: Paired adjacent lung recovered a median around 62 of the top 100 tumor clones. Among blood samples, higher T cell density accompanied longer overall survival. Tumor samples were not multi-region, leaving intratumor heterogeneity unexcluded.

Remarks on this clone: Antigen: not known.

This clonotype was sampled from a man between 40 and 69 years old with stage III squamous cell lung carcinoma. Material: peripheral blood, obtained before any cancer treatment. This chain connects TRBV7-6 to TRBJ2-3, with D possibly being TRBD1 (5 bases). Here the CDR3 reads CASSLARAGKEDTQYF. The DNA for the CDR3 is TGTGCCAGCAGCTTAGCGCGTGCAGGGAAGGAAGATACGCAGTATTTT.